The 30 T cell receptor beta chains reported below all come from one sample, sequenced in a study of Ad26.COV2.S vaccination and SARS-CoV-2 variants. Treatment here: 19 received Ad26.COV2.S at low or high dose, single or two shots; a few received placebo; per-sample allocation not given. Specimen acquisition occurred on day 63 following the initial vaccine or placebo injection. TCRdb's table, derived via immunoSEQ multiplex PCR, lists solely in-frame clones and lacks some. Of about 260,000 clones listed, roughly 89% are singletons. Specimen: peripheral blood, collected in a trial of Ad26.COV2.S vaccine versus placebo. All receptors come from a person between 18 and 65 years old who received the Ad26.COV2.S COVID-19 vaccine or a placebo.

The chain has TRBV6-2 or TRBV6-3 and TRBJ1-5, with a weak D call TRBD1 (5 bases). Germline values: CDR1 MNHEY, CDR2 SVGEGT. There are 16 residues in the CDR3. The germline V and J ends were trimmed by 2 bases and 5 bases, with 16 bases remaining between them. The CDR3 protein is CASSYRGSRVDQPQHF. In DNA form, the CDR3 reads TGTGCCAGCAGTTACCGCGGCAGCAGGGTGGATCAGCCCCAGCATTTT.

J is TRBJ1-2 and V is TRBV6-2 or TRBV6-3; no firm D call. The CDR3 sequence is 14 residues long. Germline-derived CDR1 and CDR2 are MNHEY and SVGEGT. With 4 bases removed from V and 5 bases from J, the gap between germline ends came to 14 bases. CDR3 nucleotide sequence: TGTGCCAGCAGTTCGCTCTCGGGTGTATATGGCTACACCTTC. Its protein product is CASSSLSGVYGYTF.

This sequence joins TRBV5-4 and TRBJ1-2; the D is unclear. The CDR3 has 15 amino acids. Between the trimmed V and J ends, which lost 4 bases and 2 bases, there was a span of 15 bases. Germline loops: CDR1 SGHNT, CDR2 YYREEE (reference sequence). CDR3 sequence: CASSLPRGFNYGYTF. In DNA form, the CDR3 reads TGTGCCAGCAGCCTTCCTAGAGGTTTCAACTATGGCTACACCTTC.

The chain recombines TRBV4-3 with TRBJ1-1; TRBD1 agrees at 8 bases. Germline-derived CDR1 and CDR2 are LGHNA and YSLEER. This CDR3 contains 14 residues. With 8 bases clipped from V and 4 bases from J, the junction kept 9 bases outside the gene matches. The CDR3, as DNA: TGCGCCAGCCAACAGGACAGGGCCACCACTGAAGCTTTCTTT. As protein: CASQQDRATTEAFF.

J is TRBJ2-4 and V is TRBV5-5, with 7 bases aligning to TRBD1. The V gene's germline CDR1 is SGHKS and CDR2 YYEKEE (reference sequence). This CDR3 comprises 18 residues. The junction had 13 bases not matched to a gene; V was cut back by 4 bases and J by 0 bases. CDR3 nucleotides: TGTGCCAGCAGCCCATTGGACAGGTTAACTCTAGCCAAAAACATTCAGTACTTC. Its translation is CASSPLDRLTLAKNIQYF.

The chain couples TRBV12-3 or TRBV12-4 to TRBJ1-2; D is perhaps TRBD1 (6 bases). V was cut by 6 bases and J by 5 bases, with 10 bases left in between. This CDR3 contains 12 residues. The CDR3, as DNA: TGTGCCAGCAGCCGGACAGAGTATGGCTACACCTTC. Translation gives CASSRTEYGYTF.

J is TRBJ1-1 and V is TRBV2; 10 nucleotides line up with TRBD1. Germline V gene data show CDR1 as SNHLY and CDR2 as FYNNEI. This CDR3 is built from 15 residues. V was pared by 6 bases and J by 0 bases, with 4 bases of the junction left unmatched. The CDR3 DNA reads TGTGCCAGCAGACGACAGGGGGCGGTGAACACTGAAGCTTTCTTT. Its translation: CASRRQGAVNTEAFF.

This clone came up once. The chain employs TRBV28 and TRBJ1-3; TRBD1 is a possible D gene (5 bases). Germline-derived CDR1 and CDR2 are MDHEN and SYDVKM. The length of the CDR3 is 13 residues. The CDR3 protein is CATEGTPGNTIYF. In DNA, the CDR3 is TGTGCGACTGAAGGGACTCCTGGAAACACCATATATTTT.

This chain links TRBV3-1 (or the pseudogene TRBV3-2) with TRBJ2-3; possible D gene TRBD2, 5 bases. Looked up from germline, CDR1 is LGHDT and CDR2 is YNNKEL (reference sequence). V shed 4 bases and J shed 1 base, with 9 bases lying between them. This CDR3 spans 14 amino acids. The CDR3 nucleotides are TGTGCCAGCAGCCCACTAGAAGGCACAGATACGCAGTATTTT. Protein product: CASSPLEGTDTQYF.

The genes are TRBV10-3 and TRBJ2-3, with TRBD2 matching over 15 bases. V was clipped by 8 bases and J by 2 bases; unmatched bases: 8. This CDR3 spans 17 amino acids. Germline V gene lookup returns CDR1 ENHRY and CDR2 SYGVKD. The CDR3 reads CAIGGLAGGLSTDTQYF. The CDR3 DNA follows: TGTGCCATCGGTGGACTAGCGGGGGGGCTTTCCACAGATACGCAGTATTTT.

The chain uses TRBV5-6 and TRBJ2-1; TRBD2 matches 10 bases. With 4 bases clipped from V and 9 bases from J, the junction kept 4 bases outside the gene matches. CDR3 size: 13 residues. The germline gives CDR1 SGHDT, CDR2 YYEEEE. In DNA form, the CDR3 reads TGTGCCAGCAGCGAGAGCGGGGGGGTTGAGCAGTTCTTC. Translating it yields CASSESGGVEQFF.

The chain uses TRBV7-6 and TRBJ1-4; no clear D gene. This CDR3 is 13 amino acids long. V dropped 7 bases and J dropped 14 bases, with 20 bases sitting between them. Per the germline V gene, CDR1 is SGHVS and CDR2 is FNYEAQ. The CDR3 here is CASTAGRQIELFF. The CDR3 DNA reads as TGTGCCAGCACCGCCGGTCGTCAGATTGAGCTGTTTTTT.

CDR3 region: CASSPQTHLGYTF. CDR3 in DNA: TGTGCCAGCAGCCCCCAAACTCATCTCGGCTACACCTTC. The gene calls are TRBV7-2 and TRBJ1-2; no clear D. V lost 5 bases and J lost 8, with 15 bases in between. This CDR3 comprises 13 residues. Germline V lookup: CDR1 SGHTA, CDR2 FQGNSA.

This clone has a handful of counts. The V and J genes are TRBV3-1 (or the pseudogene TRBV3-2) and TRBJ1-6; 8 bases align to TRBD1. Trimming at V came to 10 bases and at J to 8 bases, leaving 4 bases not matched to a gene. This CDR3 has 12 amino acids. The germline gives CDR1 LGHDT, CDR2 YNNKEL (reference sequence). The CDR3 region is CAIGTGYSPLHF. The DNA of the CDR3 is TGTGCCATCGGGACAGGTTATTCACCCCTCCACTTT.

The CDR3 here is CAISPGLAIQETQYF. In nucleotides, the CDR3 is TGTGCCATCAGTCCGGGACTAGCGATCCAAGAGACCCAGTACTTC. The chain links TRBV10-3 to TRBJ2-5; TRBD2 matches 10 bases. Germline assignment: CDR1 ENHRY and CDR2 SYGVKD. V was pared by 5 bases and J by 1 base, with 4 bases of the junction left unmatched. The CDR3 consists of 15 residues.

The V and J genes are TRBV4-1 and TRBJ1-2; TRBD1 agrees at 7 bases. After removal of 1 base from V and 2 bases from J, the junction contained 10 bases not matched to a gene. Germline V lookup: CDR1 MGHRA, CDR2 YSYEKL. The CDR3 has 17 amino acids. CDR3 sequence reads: CASSQGPPGTVNYGYTF. The DNA for the CDR3 is TGCGCCAGCAGCCAAGGTCCCCCTGGGACAGTCAACTATGGCTACACCTTC.

The count of this clone is one. The V and J genes are TRBV7-2 and TRBJ2-2; 16 positions agree with TRBD2. The trim removed 2 bases at V and 5 bases at J, leaving 2 bases unmatched. This CDR3 spans 17 amino acids. Germline CDR1 is SGHTA and CDR2 is FQGNSA. The CDR3 is CASSLLGLAGGTGELFF. CDR3 bases: TGTGCCAGCAGCTTACTGGGACTAGCGGGGGGGACCGGGGAGCTGTTTTTT.

The chain is built from TRBV6-6 and TRBJ2-7, with D possibly being TRBD1 (6 bases). Germline values: CDR1 MNHNY, CDR2 SVGAGI (reference sequence). CDR3 length: 13 residues. The V end was cut by 2 bases, the J end by 6 bases, with 11 bases between. Here the CDR3 reads CASSYRRQAEQYF. The CDR3 coding sequence is TGTGCCAGCAGTTACCGACGACAGGCCGAGCAGTACTTC.

This clone was seen a few times. The J gene is TRBJ2-7, the V gene TRBV30; 10 bases align to TRBD1. CDR1 and CDR2 from the germline V gene are GTSNPN and SVGIG (reference sequence). The CDR3 consists of 15 residues. The junction had 9 bases not matched to a gene; V was cut back by 4 bases and J by 3 bases. CDR3 sequence reads: CAWIDTGTGVYEQYF. The CDR3 nucleotides are TGTGCCTGGATTGATACCGGGACAGGGGTCTACGAGCAGTACTTC.

The chain employs TRBV14 and TRBJ2-3; 11 bases align to TRBD2. The J segment lost 0 bases and the V segment lost 3 bases, leaving 11 bases of the junction unmatched. Germline values: CDR1 SGHDN, CDR2 FVKESK. This CDR3 is built from 19 residues. The CDR3 sequence: CASSQRGTSGIFSTDTQYF. The DNA for the CDR3 is TGTGCCAGCAGCCAGCGGGGGACTAGCGGAATCTTTAGCACAGATACGCAGTATTTT.

V usage is TRBV5-4 and J usage is TRBJ2-7, with D possibly TRBD2 on 7 matching bases. Germline values: CDR1 SGHNT, CDR2 YYREEE (reference sequence). The CDR3 covers 16 residues. The germline V and J ends were trimmed by 4 bases and 5 bases, with 22 bases remaining between them. In DNA, the CDR3 is TGTGCCAGCAGCCCGGTTAGGGGAGGGGGTAGCCACGAGCAGTACTTC. The encoded protein is CASSPVRGGGSHEQYF. The full variable domain, rest sourced from reference TRBV5-4 and TRBJ2-7, is ETGVTQSPTHLIKTRGQQVTLRCSSQSGHNTVSWYQQALGQGPQFIFQYYREEENGRGNFPPRFSGLQFPNYSSELNVNALELDDSALYLCASSPVRGGGSHEQYFGPGTRLTVT.

The genes are TRBV14 and TRBJ2-3; 8 bases are shared with TRBD1. With V trimmed by 4 bases and J by 4 bases, 7 bases remained unmatched. The CDR3 loop spans 15 amino acids. From germline, CDR1 is SGHDN and CDR2 FVKESK. The chain's CDR3 is CASSRDRLFPDTQYF. As DNA, the CDR3 is TGTGCCAGCAGCCGGGACAGGTTATTTCCAGATACGCAGTATTTT.

The V call is TRBV7-3, the J call TRBJ2-2; 8 bases are a match to TRBD1. This CDR3 is 13 amino acids long. Looked up from germline, CDR1 is SGHTA and CDR2 is FQGTGA. The ends lost 6 bases at V and 3 bases at J; junction bases unmatched: 0. The CDR3 loop is CASRGQDTGELFF. The CDR3 DNA sequence: TGTGCCAGCAGGGGACAGGACACCGGGGAGCTGTTTTTT.

This sequence joins TRBV6-5 and TRBJ2-2; D tentatively fits TRBD1 or TRBD2 (5 bases each). Germline CDR1 is MNHEY and CDR2 is SVGAGI. Deletions cut 6 bases from V and 3 bases from J, with 11 bases between. The length of the CDR3 is 14 residues. The CDR3, as DNA: TGTGCCAGCAGGAGGGGTTCGGACACCGGGGAGCTGTTTTTT. It encodes CASRRGSDTGELFF.

This sequence joins TRBV19 and TRBJ2-3; 8 nucleotides align to TRBD1. CDR1 and CDR2 (germline): LNHDA, SQIVND (reference sequence). Trimming removed 0 bases from V and 3 bases from J; junction bases left unmatched: 2. There are 15 residues in the CDR3. The CDR3 sequence: CASSIDRGPTDTQYF. The CDR3 DNA reads as TGTGCCAGTAGTATAGACAGGGGGCCGACAGATACGCAGTATTTT. The variable domain in full, completed from reference TRBV19 and TRBJ2-3, reads DGGITQSPKYLFRKEGQNVTLSCEQNLNHDAMYWYRQDPGQGLRLIYYSQIVNDFQKGDIAEGYSVSREKKESFPLTVTSAQKNPTAFYLCASSIDRGPTDTQYFGPGTRLTVL.

Worth noting for this clone: This CDR3 is also generated by other DNA sequences in the sample. V is TRBV7-3 and J is TRBJ2-3; 9 nucleotides agree with TRBD1. Looked up from germline, CDR1 is SGHTA and CDR2 is FQGTGA. The CDR3 covers 14 residues. After removal of 5 bases from V and 3 bases from J, the junction contained 3 bases not matched to a gene. The CDR3 sequence: CASSPTGGTDTQYF. As DNA, the CDR3 is TGTGCCAGCAGCCCGACAGGGGGAACAGATACGCAGTATTTT.

V and J are TRBV5-5 and TRBJ2-7; 8 bases are shared with TRBD2. The CDR3 sequence is 15 residues long. V lost 3 bases to trimming and J lost 1 base; unmatched junction nucleotides: 6. Germline V gives CDR1 SGHKS, CDR2 YYEKEE (reference sequence). This chain's CDR3 is CASSSGLAGSYEQYF. CDR3 sequence (DNA): TGTGCCAGCAGCTCGGGCTTAGCGGGGTCCTACGAGCAGTACTTC.

The rearrangement joins TRBV12-5 to TRBJ1-3, with D maybe TRBD1 (5 bases). Deletions cut 2 bases from V and 0 bases from J, with 11 bases between. The V gene's germline CDR1 is LGHNT and CDR2 FRNRAP. The CDR3 loop spans 16 amino acids. The CDR3 sequence: CASGLWRQSSGNTIYF. Written as DNA, the CDR3 is TGTGCTAGTGGTTTGTGGCGACAGAGCTCTGGAAACACCATATATTTT. Using reference TRBV12-5 and TRBJ1-3 for the parts outside the CDR3, the full variable domain is DARVTQTPRHKVTEMGQEVTMRCQPILGHNTVFWYRQTMMQGLELLAYFRNRAPLDDSGMPKDRFSAEMPDATLATLKIQPSEPRDSAVYFCASGLWRQSSGNTIYFGEGSWLTVV.

The CDR3 sequence: CASSPPGLRNSPLHF. Here the CDR3 DNA reads TGTGCCAGCAGTCCCCCGGGACTGAGAAATTCACCCCTCCACTTT. This chain connects TRBV27 to TRBJ1-6; a weak D match, TRBD1 (5 bases). CDR3 length: 15 amino acids. The germline CDR1 and CDR2 sequences are MNHEY and SMNVEV (reference sequence). V lost 5 bases and J 7 bases, leaving 15 bases between the germline ends.

The rearrangement uses TRBV7-9 and TRBJ2-1; 11 nucleotides align to TRBD2. This CDR3 contains 17 residues. Trimming took 5 bases from V and 5 from J; bases not matched to a gene: 11. Germline V gene sequence: CDR1 SEHNR, CDR2 FQNEAQ (reference sequence). The DNA for the CDR3 is TGTGCCAGCAGCAAAACTCCCACTAGCGGGAGAAACAATGAGCAGTTCTTC. The encoded protein is CASSKTPTSGRNNEQFF.